These 22 T cell receptor beta chains were all obtained from the same sample, sequenced in a study of OX40 agonist ivuxolimab in advanced cancers. Sequencing was performed with immunoSEQ multiplex PCR; in TCRdb, only in-frame clones are kept and a portion is missing. The sample carries approximately 74,000 clones, 90% recorded once. The specimen comprised CD4+ or CD8+ T cells sorted from blood, sampled in a trial of the OX40 agonist ivuxolimab. These TCRs come from an adult with an advanced solid tumor such as melanoma, head and neck, liver or kidney cancer.

The chain joins TRBV4-2 to TRBJ1-1; D remains unclear. V lost 0 bases and J lost 4, with 6 bases in between. The CDR3 totals 13 residues. Per germline, CDR1 LGHNA and CDR2 YNFKEQ. CDR3 sequence reads: CASSQDQFTEAFF. In DNA form, the CDR3 reads TGTGCCAGCAGCCAAGATCAGTTCACTGAAGCTTTCTTT.

J is TRBJ2-1 and V is TRBV7-2, with TRBD2 as a possible D gene (6 bases). Germline loops: CDR1 SGHTA, CDR2 FQGNSA. CDR3 length equals 15 residues. Trimming stripped 5 bases from V and 7 bases from J, with 18 bases between. The CDR3, as DNA: TGTGCCAGCAGCCATCAGCGGGTGTATAGTAATGAGCAGTTCTTC. Amino acids: CASSHQRVYSNEQFF.

The rearrangement uses TRBV7-8 and TRBJ2-7; 12 bases fit TRBD1. Germline V gene sequence: CDR1 SGHVS, CDR2 FQNEAQ. This CDR3 region has 15 residues. V shed 5 bases and J 7 bases; nucleotides not matched to a gene: 9. The CDR3 spells CASSRGTGGAWEQYF. The DNA for the CDR3 is TGTGCCAGCAGCCGGGGGACAGGGGGCGCGTGGGAGCAGTACTTC.

The J gene is TRBJ2-1, the V gene TRBV14; 13 bases align to TRBD2. V gave up 5 bases and J gave up 10 bases; unmatched junction bases: 5. Germline CDR1 is SGHDN and CDR2 is FVKESK. The CDR3 totals 14 residues. The CDR3 DNA is TGTGCCAGCAGCAAGGGACTAGCGGGACGGGAGCAGTTCTTC. It is translated as CASSKGLAGREQFF.

J is TRBJ2-2 and V is TRBV18; D is uncertain. Germline V gene data show CDR1 as KGHSH and CDR2 as LQKENI. CDR3 length equals 15 residues. V was pared by 10 bases and J by 5 bases, with 20 bases between. The CDR3 DNA follows: TGTGCCACCAAGGGCCTGATCTGGGAAACCGGGGAGCTGTTTTTT. Translating gives CATKGLIWETGELFF.

V gene TRBV30 combines with J gene TRBJ1-1; D uncertain. V gave up 0 bases and J gave up 11 bases, with 16 bases separating them. CDR1 GTSNPN and CDR2 SVGIG come from the germline V gene (reference sequence). The CDR3 sequence is 13 residues long. Here the CDR3 reads CAWSVHGTLNAFF. The CDR3 DNA sequence: TGTGCCTGGAGTGTACATGGCACCTTGAATGCTTTCTTT. The full variable domain, rest sourced from reference TRBV30 and TRBJ1-1, is SQTIHQWPATLVQPVGSPLSLECTVEGTSNPNLYWYRQAAGRGLQLLFYSVGIGQISSEVPQNLSASRPQDRQFILSSKKLLLSDSGFYLCAWSVHGTLNAFFGQGTRLTVV.

This clone is a singleton in its sample. The V call is TRBV7-9, the J call TRBJ1-2, with 7 nucleotides matching TRBD1. The germline V gene encodes CDR1 SEHNR and CDR2 FQNEAQ (reference sequence). V lost 3 bases to trimming and J lost 6 bases; unmatched junction nucleotides: 7. This CDR3 comprises 14 residues. For the CDR3, the DNA is TGTGCCAGCAGCTTGGCCGACAGGGCTCATGGCTACACCTTC. This gives the protein CASSLADRAHGYTF. Filled out from reference TRBV7-9 and TRBJ1-2, the complete variable domain reads DTGVSQNPRHKITKRGQNVTFRCDPISEHNRLYWYRQTLGQGPEFLTYFQNEAQLEKSRLLSDRFSAERPKGSFSTLEIQRTEQGDSAMYLCASSLADRAHGYTFGSGTRLTVV.

This chain uses TRBV7-2 with TRBJ2-2; D is ambiguous. Germline V gene data show CDR1 as SGHTA and CDR2 as FQGNSA. The CDR3 runs to 16 residues. V was pared by 4 bases and J by 0 bases, with 12 bases between. The CDR3: CASSYPHSANTGELFF. In DNA form, the CDR3 reads TGTGCCAGCAGCTACCCACATTCAGCGAACACCGGGGAGCTGTTTTTT. Together with reference TRBV7-2 and TRBJ2-2, the CDR3 gives the full variable domain: GAGVSQSPSNKVTEKGKDVELRCDPISGHTALYWYRQSLGQGLEFLIYFQGNSAPDKSGLPSDRFSAERTGGSVSTLTIQRTQQEDSAVYLCASSYPHSANTGELFFGEGSRLTVL.

DNA for the CDR3: TGTGCCAGCAGATCATCGACAGATACGCAGTATTTT. Its protein product is CASRSSTDTQYF. The chain recombines TRBV6-5 with TRBJ2-3; D gene unclear. Germline-derived CDR1 and CDR2 are MNHEY and SVGAGI. The CDR3 runs 12 residues. Trimming left V 6 bases short and J 3 bases short, with 7 bases between.

The rearrangement joins TRBV5-6 to TRBJ2-7; D is perhaps TRBD1 (5 bases). V lost 0 bases, J lost 4 bases, and 14 bases lay in between. The CDR3 is 15 amino acids. The germline V gene has CDR1 SGHDT and CDR2 YYEEEE. The CDR3 protein is CASSLERTQEYEQYF. The CDR3 DNA sequence: TGTGCCAGCAGCTTGGAACGGACACAAGAATACGAGCAGTACTTC.

The chain joins TRBV30 to TRBJ2-1; possibly TRBD2 for D (6 bases). Trimming removed 8 bases from V and 0 bases from J, with 20 bases in between. CDR1 GTSNPN and CDR2 SVGIG come from the germline V gene (reference sequence). The CDR3 totals 16 residues. CDR3 DNA: TGTGCCGCACGGGGCCCCACCGGGGGCTCCTACAATGAGCAGTTCTTC. This gives the protein CAARGPTGGSYNEQFF.

The chain carries TRBV7-3 and TRBJ2-2; TRBD2 matches at 8 bases. The V segment lost 0 bases and the J segment 5 bases; nucleotides outside the gene matches: 5. The CDR3 sequence is 16 residues long. The germline gives CDR1 SGHTA, CDR2 FQGTGA. This CDR3 reads CASSLTPAGVTGELFF. CDR3 DNA sequence: TGTGCCAGCAGCTTAACTCCAGCGGGAGTAACCGGGGAGCTGTTTTTT.

The CDR3 protein is CASSSTGTRSNTIYF. The CDR3 DNA follows: TGTGCCAGCAGTTCAACCGGGACAAGGAGTAACACCATATATTTT. The chain joins TRBV28 to TRBJ1-3, with D possibly matching TRBD1 (6 bases). This CDR3 contains 15 residues. CDR1 MDHEN and CDR2 SYDVKM come from the germline V gene. Trimming pared 4 bases from V and 7 bases from J, leaving 17 bases between.

The chain uses TRBV4-1 and TRBJ1-5; D unresolved. Deletions cut 0 bases from V and 0 bases from J, with 6 bases between. The germline CDR1 and CDR2 sequences are MGHRA and YSYEKL. The CDR3 runs 15 residues. CDR3 amino acids: CASSQDRNSNQPQHF. CDR3 nucleotide sequence: TGCGCCAGCAGCCAAGACAGAAATAGCAATCAGCCCCAGCATTTT.

This chain connects TRBV5-1 to TRBJ1-1; no clear D gene. This CDR3 region has 17 residues. CDR1 is SGHRS, CDR2 YFSETQ, per germline. V lost 1 base and J 0 bases, leaving 16 bases between the germline ends. The chain's CDR3 is CASSLSSFPGVNTEAFF. The CDR3 DNA is TGCGCCAGCAGCTTGTCTAGCTTCCCTGGGGTGAACACTGAAGCTTTCTTT.

This clone occurred once. V is TRBV19 and J is TRBJ1-5, with 10 bases aligning to TRBD1. CDR1 is LNHDA, CDR2 SQIVND, per germline (reference sequence). The J segment lost 6 bases and the V segment lost 3 bases, leaving 5 bases of the junction unmatched. There are 15 residues in the CDR3. CDR3 protein: CASSIRDRGSQPQHF. The CDR3 region has the DNA TGTGCCAGTAGTATTCGGGACAGGGGATCTCAGCCCCAGCATTTT.

This rearrangement joins TRBV7-2 to TRBJ2-7, with 8 positions matching TRBD2. The CDR3 is made up of 15 amino acids. CDR1 is SGHTA, CDR2 FQGNSA, per germline. With 6 bases clipped from V and 2 bases from J, the junction kept 9 bases outside the gene matches. CDR3 coding DNA: TGTGCCAGCAGGAAAAAACTAGCGGAGGCCTACGAGCAGTACTTC. Translating gives CASRKKLAEAYEQYF.

This sequence joins TRBV29-1 and TRBJ2-1; 10 bases agree with TRBD2. Germline CDR1 and CDR2: SQVTM and ANQGSEA. V lost 5 bases to trimming and J lost 15 bases; unmatched junction nucleotides: 22. The CDR3 is 16 amino acids. This chain's CDR3 is CSVWTGILAGAHLPFF. The CDR3 DNA reads as TGCAGCGTTTGGACAGGGATTCTAGCGGGAGCCCATCTTCCGTTCTTC.

The V gene is TRBV29-1, the J gene TRBJ2-3, with a possible D match to TRBD1 (6 bases). Germline lookup yields CDR1 SQVTM and CDR2 ANQGSEA. The CDR3 contains 13 residues. Trimming took off 8 bases at V and 3 bases at J, with 15 bases between the two ends. The CDR3 region has the DNA TGCAGCACCGAGAGGGGGTTTACAGATACGCAGTATTTT. Translation: CSTERGFTDTQYF.

This clone was recorded only once. The chain carries TRBV7-2 and TRBJ1-1; TRBD1 aligns across 8 bases. The CDR3 is made up of 15 amino acids. The V gene's germline CDR1 is SGHTA and CDR2 FQGNSA. J gave up 2 bases and V 1 base, and 3 bases lay outside the gene matches. The DNA for the CDR3 is TGTGCCAGCAGCTTAGTCAGGGGGCTTAACACTGAAGCTTTCTTT. This sequence encodes CASSLVRGLNTEAFF.

This clone was observed a handful of times. CDR3 bases: TGTGCCAGTAGAGACGGGGATCAGCCCCAGCATTTT. Translated: CASRDGDQPQHF. The chain uses TRBV19 and TRBJ1-5, with D uncertain. CDR1 and CDR2 (germline): LNHDA, SQIVND (reference sequence). The CDR3 totals 12 residues. V lost 6 bases to trimming and J lost 5 bases, with 8 bases between them.

This sequence joins TRBV7-6 and TRBJ1-3; a possible D gene is TRBD1 (5 bases). The ends were cut back, 2 bases at V and 0 bases at J, with 11 bases in the middle. The CDR3 spans 16 residues. The germline V gene has CDR1 SGHVS and CDR2 FNYEAQ. CDR3 amino acids: CASSLFDSSSGNTIYF. CDR3 sequence (DNA): TGTGCCAGCAGCTTATTTGACAGTAGCTCTGGAAACACCATATATTTT.